A single sample gave rise to the 8 T cell receptor beta chains below, sequenced in a study of blood T cell repertoires in COVID-19. Profiling relied on immunoSEQ multiplex PCR, and the TCRdb table lists in-frame clones only, not all of them. The table records approximately 160,000 clones, more than 75% of them present only once. The sample taken for sequencing was peripheral blood. The receptors shown here come from a man between 60 and 70 years old with COVID-19, enrolled during active disease.

The CDR3 sequence: CASKRDRTTGEQYF. CDR3 DNA sequence: TGTGCCAGTAAAAGGGACAGGACTACTGGGGAGCAGTACTTC. The V gene is TRBV19, the J gene TRBJ2-7; 8 bases are shared with TRBD1. Unmatched junction bases numbered 12, after V lost 7 bases and J lost 7 bases. CDR3 length: 14 residues. Germline assignment: CDR1 LNHDA and CDR2 SQIVND (reference sequence).

The rearrangement uses TRBV6-5 and TRBJ1-3; D is undetermined. The CDR3 extends over 16 amino acids. V dropped 0 bases and J dropped 4 bases, with 13 bases sitting between them. Germline loops: CDR1 MNHEY, CDR2 SVGAGI. The CDR3 DNA sequence: TGTGCCAGCAGTTACTCATCCGGGGTGGGCGGAAACACCATATATTTT. Translating it yields CASSYSSGVGGNTIYF.

The V call is TRBV29-1, the J call TRBJ2-7; D is perhaps TRBD1 (5 bases). In germline, CDR1 is SQVTM, CDR2 ANQGSEA. This CDR3 has 11 amino acids. Trimming stripped 7 bases from V and 7 bases from J, with 14 bases between. DNA of the CDR3: TGCAGCGGAGGACATTTAGGGGAGCAGTACTTC. The encoded protein is CSGGHLGEQYF.

The chain has TRBV7-2 and TRBJ2-3; TRBD2 matches 8 bases. J was trimmed by 1 base and V by 5 bases; bases with no gene match: 5. The CDR3 is 15 amino acids. CDR1 and CDR2 (germline): SGHTA, FQGNSA. The CDR3 DNA follows: TGTGCCAGCAGCCACAAAGCGGGAGGCACAGATACGCAGTATTTT. Its protein product is CASSHKAGGTDTQYF.

The V gene is TRBV6-5, the J gene TRBJ1-2; no definite D call. CDR3 size: 15 residues. Germline CDR1 reads MNHEY; CDR2 reads SVGAGI. The ends were cut back, 1 base at V and 4 bases at J, with 13 bases in the middle. CDR3 in amino acids: CASSYFGANTYGYTF. The CDR3, as DNA: TGTGCCAGCAGTTACTTTGGTGCAAACACCTATGGCTACACCTTC.

V gene TRBV4-3 combines with J gene TRBJ2-5, with TRBD2 as a possible D gene (6 bases). Germline V gene lookup returns CDR1 LGHNA and CDR2 YSLEER. The ends were cut back, 1 base at V and 5 bases at J, with 20 bases in the middle. CDR3 length: 17 amino acids. As DNA, the CDR3 is TGCGCCAGCAGCCAAGCAAGGCGGGGAAACGCACCGGAGACCCAGTACTTC. This translates into CASSQARRGNAPETQYF.

The chain carries TRBV6-5 and TRBJ1-6, with 8 bases lining up with TRBD1. CDR1 and CDR2 from the germline V gene are MNHEY and SVGAGI. This CDR3 has 14 amino acids. Unmatched junction bases numbered 8, after V lost 7 bases and J lost 9 bases. The CDR3 loop is CASTKDRGSSPLHF. As DNA, the CDR3 is TGTGCCAGCACCAAAGACAGGGGTTCTTCACCCCTCCACTTT.

This clone was detected only a few times. V usage is TRBV5-1 and J usage is TRBJ1-2, with 10 bases fitting TRBD1. CDR1 and CDR2 from the germline V gene are SGHRS and YFSETQ. This CDR3 comprises 15 residues. Unmatched junction bases numbered 2, after V lost 1 base and J lost 2 bases. The CDR3 DNA follows: TGCGCCAGCAGCTTGACGACAGGGGGCAACTATGGCTACACCTTC. Translated, it gives CASSLTTGGNYGYTF.